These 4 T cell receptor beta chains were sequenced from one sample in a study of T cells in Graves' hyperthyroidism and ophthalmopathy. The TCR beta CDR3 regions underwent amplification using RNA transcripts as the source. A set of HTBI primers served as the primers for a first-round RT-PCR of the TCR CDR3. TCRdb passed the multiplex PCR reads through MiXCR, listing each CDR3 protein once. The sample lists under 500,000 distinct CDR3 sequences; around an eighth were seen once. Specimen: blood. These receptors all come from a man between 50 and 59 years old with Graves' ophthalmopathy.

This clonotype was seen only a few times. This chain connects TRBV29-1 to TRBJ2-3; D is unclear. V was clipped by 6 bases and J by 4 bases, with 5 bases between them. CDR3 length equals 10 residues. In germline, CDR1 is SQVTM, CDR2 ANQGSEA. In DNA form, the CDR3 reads TGCAGCGTATCGGCAGATACGCAGTATTTT. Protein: CSVSADTQYF.

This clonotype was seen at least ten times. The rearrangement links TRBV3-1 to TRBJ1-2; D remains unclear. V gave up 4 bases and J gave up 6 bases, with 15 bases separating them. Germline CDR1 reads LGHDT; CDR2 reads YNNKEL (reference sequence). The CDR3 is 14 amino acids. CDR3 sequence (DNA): TGTGCCAGCAGCCGTATAGAAGGGAGGAATGGCTACACCTTC. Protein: CASSRIEGRNGYTF.

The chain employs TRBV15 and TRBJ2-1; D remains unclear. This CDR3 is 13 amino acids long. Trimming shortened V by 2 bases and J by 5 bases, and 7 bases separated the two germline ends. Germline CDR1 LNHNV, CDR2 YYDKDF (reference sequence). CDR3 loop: CATSRTIDNEQFF. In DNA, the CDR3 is TGTGCCACCAGCAGAACCATCGACAATGAGCAGTTCTTC.

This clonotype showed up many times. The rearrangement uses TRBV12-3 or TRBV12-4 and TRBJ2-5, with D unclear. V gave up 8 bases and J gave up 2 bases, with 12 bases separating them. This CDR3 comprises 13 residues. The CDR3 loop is CASSTRAQETQYF. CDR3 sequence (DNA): TGTGCCAGCTCTACCCGGGCGCAAGAGACCCAGTACTTC.